This TCR beta chain derives from a study of blood T cell repertoires in COVID-19 (dated by TCRdb to about 2020). Some background on the complete study: The collaborator samples originated in the United States, Italy and Spain and spanned the acute and convalescent phases of COVID-19. The material from the prospective study consisted of cDNA or gDNA derived from T cells, B-cell-depleted T cells, or PBMCs. Deeply sampled blood TCRbeta repertoires from subjects exposed to, actively infected with, or recovered from COVID-19 were included in the dataset. The repertoires were released in a freely available public database meant as a resource for research on the immune response to SARS-CoV-2. Samples came from the ongoing ImmuneRACE study (first 160 participants) plus 1,254 subjects from 6 global collaborators. A de-identified subject ID, COVID-19 status, age in years and sex were almost always included in the sample metadata. Where available, HLA class I and class II types were taken from metadata supplied by the sample provider and were not determined by assay-based typing. What the study reported, not specific to this receptor: The amount of clinical and demographic metadata varied by source and participant and was provided uncurated.

Participants in the prospective study were enrolled through a virtual design, were aged about 18 to 89 years, and lived in about two dozen United States geographic areas. To assign participants to cohorts, the prospective study relied on clinical history that participants themselves reported in a screening survey and a study questionnaire. Recovered participants in ImmuneRACE Cohort 3 were defined by two consecutive negative NP/OP PCR tests, clearance by a healthcare professional, or resolution of symptoms. Mobile phlebotomists in the prospective study collected whole blood, serum and a nasopharyngeal or oropharyngeal swab from every participant. Participants in the prospective study had the option to provide additional blood draws and questionnaires over a roughly 2-month period. Blood samples from the prospective study were shipped frozen or at room temperature prior to DNA extraction. The immunoSEQ Assay, a bias-controlled multiplex PCR, was used to amplify TCRbeta CDR3 regions from genomic DNA. The original methods were these. The number of nucleated cells in each sample was estimated by amplification of reference gene primers within the assay. Sequence reads were collapsed and filtered to measure the absolute abundance of every unique TCRbeta CDR3 rearrangement. For each sample, productive Simpson clonality was calculated by taking the square root of Simpson's diversity index across productive rearrangements. TCRdb limited this immuneACCESS table to in-frame rearrangements with V and J called. A share of clones is missing; checked studies link under half to unresolved V genes, and the rest is unexplained. The D gene and trimming were derived from the DNA, and the V and J assignments and clone size from that table. Counted in this sample were approximately 300,000 clones; around nine tenths of them appeared once. Of the sample, about 9.4% is held by the ten largest clones.

The CDR3 goes from the cysteine to the phenylalanine over 14 residues. CDR3 DNA only is kept here, 42 bases in frame from base 1. The V end loses 1 base and the J end loses 1 base, and a stretch of 7 bases separates them. Reading the germline V gene gives CDR1 MNHEY and CDR2 SVGAGI. This clone was observed a handful of times. Its cognate antigen has yet to be identified. Qualities for individual bases were not recorded, and no much larger clone is one base off. The sequence was collected from a woman in her twenties or thirties who had recovered from COVID-19. The sequencing sample was made of PBMCs or T cells enriched from blood (not recorded which). The chain uses TRBV6-5 and TRBJ1-1; TRBD1 could be the D gene, as 5 bases match. The encoded CDR3 is CASSYWQGNTEAFF. The nucleotide sequence reads TGTGCCAGCAGTTACTGGCAGGGGAACACTGAAGCTTTCTTT.